At least ten counts were recorded for the clone carrying this T cell receptor (beta chain). Its antigen is not identified. A J-beta primer mix and a sample-barcoded 5' primer were used in a second PCR of roughly 7 to 12 cycles. Every cDNA molecule carried a tag from a template-switch adaptor bearing 12 random nucleotides. Each of the samples gave a minimum of 2.5 million paired-end reads that contained CDR3. One entry per CDR3 protein results from TCRdb running MiXCR on the 5' RACE reads. The data hold some 710,000 distinct CDR3 sequences, with 20% to 25% observed a single time. CDR1 and CDR2 from the germline V gene are LGHNA and YNFKEQ. The CDR3 has 17 amino acids. The V gene end was trimmed by 0 bases and the J gene end by 3 bases; junction bases not matched to a gene: 7. This sample is part of a study of blood T cells in healthy people across ages. Study results and limitations: Estimated diversity, derived from one million T cells, was regarded as an underestimate. Long-lived donors had more naive CD4+ cells and higher diversity than aged donors.

The rearrangement uses TRBV4-2 and TRBJ2-3; 9 nucleotides match TRBD2. Sequenced sample: blood. This TCR was sampled from a man between 65 and 85 years old in good health. The DNA for the CDR3 is TGTGCCAGCAGCCAAGATTCGGCGGGGGGGCATACAGATACGCAGTATTTT. The encoded protein is CASSQDSAGGHTDTQYF.